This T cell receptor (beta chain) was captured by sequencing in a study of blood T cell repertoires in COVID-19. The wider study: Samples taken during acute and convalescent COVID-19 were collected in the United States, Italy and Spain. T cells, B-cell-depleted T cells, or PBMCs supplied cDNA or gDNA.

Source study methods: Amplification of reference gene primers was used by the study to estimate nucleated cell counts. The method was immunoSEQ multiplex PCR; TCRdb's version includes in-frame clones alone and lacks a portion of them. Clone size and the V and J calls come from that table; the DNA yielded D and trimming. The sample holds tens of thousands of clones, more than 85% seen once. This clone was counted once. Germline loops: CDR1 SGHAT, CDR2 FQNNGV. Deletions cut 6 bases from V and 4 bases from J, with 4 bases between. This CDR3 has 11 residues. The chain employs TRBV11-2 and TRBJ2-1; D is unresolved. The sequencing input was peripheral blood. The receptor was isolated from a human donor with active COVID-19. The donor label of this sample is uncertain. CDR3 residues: CASSNYNEQFF. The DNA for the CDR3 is TGTGCCAGCAGTAATTACAATGAGCAGTTCTTC. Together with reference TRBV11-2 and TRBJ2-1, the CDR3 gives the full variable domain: EAGVAQSPRYKIIEKRQSVAFWCNPISGHATLYWYQQILGQGPKLLIQFQNNGVVDDSQLPKDRFSAERLKGVDSTLKIQPAKLEDSAVYLCASSNYNEQFFGPGTRLTVL.